This T cell receptor (beta chain) was sequenced during a study of control samples from healthy donors and cancer patients. Clones were sequenced by immunoSEQ multiplex PCR, and TCRdb holds only the in-frame ones, with some missing. The sample consists of 90,000 to 100,000 clones, around 80% of them appearing once. Trimming removed 4 bases at V and 0 bases at J, with 9 bases between. The CDR3 length is 15 residues. From germline, CDR1 is MNHEY and CDR2 SVGAGI. The receptor was derived from a woman aged 25 to 39 in good health. The sequenced sample was blood. The chain has TRBV6-5 and TRBJ1-4; D call uncertain. The chain's CDR3 is CASSSHTSTNEKLFF. CDR3 in DNA: TGTGCCAGCAGTTCGCACACCTCAACTAATGAAAAACTGTTTTTT.